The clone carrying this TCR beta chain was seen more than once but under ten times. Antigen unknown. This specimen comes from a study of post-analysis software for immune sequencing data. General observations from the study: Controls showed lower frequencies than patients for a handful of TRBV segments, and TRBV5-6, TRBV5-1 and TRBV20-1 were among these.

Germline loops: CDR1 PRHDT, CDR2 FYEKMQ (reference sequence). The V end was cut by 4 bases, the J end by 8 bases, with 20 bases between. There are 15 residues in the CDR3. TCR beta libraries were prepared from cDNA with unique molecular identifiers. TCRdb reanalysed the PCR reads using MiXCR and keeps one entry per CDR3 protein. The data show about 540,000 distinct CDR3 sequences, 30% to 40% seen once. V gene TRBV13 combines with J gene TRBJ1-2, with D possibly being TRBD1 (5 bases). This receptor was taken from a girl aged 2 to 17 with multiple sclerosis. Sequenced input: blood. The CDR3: CASSSDPGALDGYTF. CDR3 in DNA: TGTGCCAGCAGCTCGGACCCCGGGGCGCTAGACGGCTACACCTTC.